The TCR beta chain described here comes from a study of pediatric ulcerative colitis. Sequencing was at survey level. Samples were sequenced at Survey level, maximum 500,000 reads. Data came from immunoSEQ multiplex PCR; TCRdb stores just in-frame clones and leaves some out. Counted here are 30,000 to 35,000 clones, approximately 78% occurring once; the ten biggest clones make up under 1.2%. General study findings and limits: Ulcerative colitis patients shared more blood-rectal clones than controls. No controls had the two rectal clonotypes shared by ulcerative colitis patients.

Regarding this clone: The antigen is not known.

During colonoscopy, one to two rectal pinch biopsies were collected. CDR1 SGHVS and CDR2 FQNEAQ come from the germline V gene. The CDR3 consists of 14 residues. V lost 3 bases, J lost 6 bases, and 14 bases lay in between. This TCR derives from a boy between 10 and 17 years old with mild ulcerative colitis. The V and J genes are TRBV7-8 and TRBJ1-1; D gene unclear. Specimen: gut tissue. The CDR3 protein is CASSFAGRSSEAFF. In DNA, the CDR3 is TGTGCCAGCAGCTTCGCGGGCAGGAGTTCTGAAGCTTTCTTT.